This T cell receptor (beta chain) is from a study of CD8 T cells in ankylosing spondylitis. TCRdb re-derived calls from the 5' RACE reads in MiXCR, one entry per CDR3 protein. Here the sample spans under 950,000 distinct CDR3 sequences, 15% to 20% being singletons. This clonotype has a handful of counts. Its antigen is undetermined. The CDR3 length is 15 residues. The V end was cut by 3 bases, the J end by 6 bases, with 18 bases between. From germline, CDR1 is SGHDT and CDR2 YYEEEE. Study-wide findings and caveats: Ankylosing spondylitis blood appeared to be characterized by a TCR beta motif of about 8 highly homologous variants.

Sequenced: blood, either unsorted or a sorted T cell fraction (not recorded which). J is TRBJ1-2 and V is TRBV5-6; weak D call: TRBD1 (6 bases). This receptor was identified in a male donor with ankylosing spondylitis. The CDR3 protein is CASSSGRTGANGYTF. CDR3 nucleotide sequence: TGTGCCAGCAGCTCGGGGAGAACGGGGGCGAATGGCTACACCTTC.